These 20 T cell receptor beta chains were sequenced from one sample in a study of shared clonotypes between healthy human individuals. Using immunoSEQ multiplex PCR, the repertoire was profiled, and TCRdb retains in-frame clones only, with some absent. The sample shows 1.5 million to 2.5 million clones, 85% to 95% of them seen only once. The naive CD8 population came from CD45RO-negative cells selected for CCR7, without terminally differentiated effector memory CD45RA+ cells. The specimen sequenced was naive CD8+ T cells sorted from blood. These receptors were taken from a man younger than 35 in good health.

This rearrangement joins TRBV4-1 to TRBJ2-7, with 11 bases aligning to TRBD2. The V and J ends lost 4 bases and 6 bases, in that order; junction bases with no gene match: 8. Germline V gene data show CDR1 as MGHRA and CDR2 as YSYEKL. The CDR3 covers 15 residues. CDR3 in amino acids: CASSPLTSGGGEQYF. CDR3 coding DNA: TGCGCCAGCAGCCCATTAACTAGCGGGGGAGGCGAGCAGTACTTC.

This chain connects TRBV5-6 to TRBJ2-7; D is uncertain. Germline V lookup: CDR1 SGHDT, CDR2 YYEEEE. The CDR3 extends over 14 amino acids. Trimming removed 4 bases from V and 3 bases from J, with 14 bases in between. The CDR3: CASSALESLYEQYF. The CDR3 DNA reads TGTGCCAGCAGCGCCTTGGAATCTCTCTACGAGCAGTACTTC. The full variable domain, rest sourced from reference TRBV5-6 and TRBJ2-7, is DAGVTQSPTHLIKTRGQQVTLRCSPKSGHDTVSWYQQALGQGPQFIFQYYEEEERQRGNFPDRFSGHQFPNYSSELNVNALLLGDSALYLCASSALESLYEQYFGPGTRLTVT.

The CDR3 DNA follows: TGTGCCAGCACAGGGACAGGGGGGCAGCCCCAGCATTTT. As protein: CASTGTGGQPQHF. The rearrangement links TRBV7-9 to TRBJ1-5, with TRBD1 matching over 11 bases. Germline V gene data show CDR1 as SEHNR and CDR2 as FQNEAQ (reference sequence). The CDR3 sequence is 13 residues long. Germline trimming cut 7 bases from V and 7 bases from J; bases unmatched to any gene: 3.

The genes are TRBV4-1 and TRBJ2-7; 9 bases match TRBD1. The CDR3 runs to 16 residues. Losses at the gene ends were 0 bases for V and 2 bases for J; bases not matched to a gene: 5. CDR1 is MGHRA and CDR2 is YSYEKL in the germline V gene. The CDR3 sequence is CASSQDATGGTYEQYF. The CDR3 DNA reads TGCGCCAGCAGCCAAGACGCTACAGGGGGCACCTACGAGCAGTACTTC.

The chain recombines TRBV6-5 with TRBJ1-5; perhaps TRBD1 as D (6 bases). Germline CDR1 and CDR2: MNHEY and SVGAGI. The ends were cut back, 4 bases at V and 2 bases at J, with 15 bases in the middle. The CDR3 is made up of 16 amino acids. The CDR3 reads CASSSQEGGGNQPQHF. CDR3 in DNA: TGTGCCAGCAGTTCCCAGGAGGGGGGCGGCAATCAGCCCCAGCATTTT.

V is TRBV5-8 and J is TRBJ2-1; D not resolved. The germline CDR1 and CDR2 sequences are SGHTS and YDEGEE. Between the trimmed V and J ends, which lost 5 bases and 5 bases, there was a span of 8 bases. This CDR3 is built from 12 residues. The CDR3 region is CASRTEDNEQFF. CDR3 in DNA: TGTGCCAGCAGGACGGAAGACAATGAGCAGTTCTTC.

The rearrangement uses TRBV2 and TRBJ2-3; 10 bases are shared with TRBD2. Losses at the gene ends were 9 bases for V and 4 bases for J; bases not matched to a gene: 10. This CDR3 contains 15 residues. CDR1 and CDR2 from the germline V gene are SNHLY and FYNNEI. The CDR3 protein is CARFRLAGQADTQYF. The CDR3 DNA follows: TGTGCCAGATTCCGACTAGCGGGTCAGGCAGATACGCAGTATTTT.

This sequence joins TRBV5-8 and TRBJ1-6; the D is unclear. This CDR3 contains 16 residues. Germline values: CDR1 SGHTS, CDR2 YDEGEE. Trimming pared 4 bases from V and 0 bases from J, leaving 11 bases between. The chain's CDR3 is CASSPNSDSYNSPLHF. The DNA for the CDR3 is TGTGCCAGCAGCCCGAATAGTGACTCCTATAATTCACCCCTCCACTTT.

The chain uses TRBV10-2 and TRBJ2-3; 7 positions agree with TRBD1. Germline lookup yields CDR1 WSHSY and CDR2 SAAADI. Trimming at V came to 3 bases and at J to 3 bases, leaving 6 bases not matched to a gene. There are 15 residues in the CDR3. Written as DNA, the CDR3 is TGCGCCAGCAGTGATGCCAGGGGGAGAACAGATACGCAGTATTTT. Translation gives CASSDARGRTDTQYF.

The chain uses TRBV4-1 and TRBJ1-6; TRBD1 matches at 10 bases. CDR1 is MGHRA, CDR2 YSYEKL, per germline. The V segment lost 1 base and the J segment 5 bases; nucleotides outside the gene matches: 11. The CDR3 has 19 amino acids. Here the CDR3 DNA reads TGCGCCAGCAGCCAAGGATGGGACAGGGGAAGAATGGATAATTCACCCCTCCACTTT. Amino acids: CASSQGWDRGRMDNSPLHF.

This rearrangement joins TRBV5-1 to TRBJ1-2, with 12 bases lining up with TRBD1. CDR1 and CDR2 from the germline V gene are SGHRS and YFSETQ. V lost 1 base to trimming and J lost 5 bases; unmatched junction nucleotides: 3. The CDR3 spans 15 residues. In DNA, the CDR3 is TGCGCCAGCAGCTTGCGGGGACAGGGGGCTTATGGCTACACCTTC. This translates into CASSLRGQGAYGYTF.

V usage is TRBV9 and J usage is TRBJ2-7; TRBD1 agrees at 9 bases. Germline lookup yields CDR1 SGDLS and CDR2 YYNGEE. The ends lost 0 bases at V and 3 bases at J; junction bases unmatched: 1. The CDR3 covers 14 residues. The CDR3 is CASSVADRGYEQYF. Written as DNA, the CDR3 is TGTGCCAGCAGCGTAGCGGACAGGGGCTACGAGCAGTACTTC.

The chain joins TRBV28 to TRBJ2-1, with a weak D call TRBD1 (6 bases). V was shortened by 6 bases and J by 4 bases, with 19 bases between the two germline ends. The CDR3 loop spans 16 amino acids. Germline values: CDR1 MDHEN, CDR2 SYDVKM. CDR3 DNA: TGTGCCAGCAGCCCATTGGGGGCCAGGATTTACAATGAGCAGTTCTTC. Translated: CASSPLGARIYNEQFF. Together with reference TRBV28 and TRBJ2-1, the CDR3 gives the full variable domain: DVKVTQSSRYLVKRTGEKVFLECVQDMDHENMFWYRQDPGLGLRLIYFSYDVKMKEKGDIPEGYSVSREKKERFSLILESASTNQTSMYLCASSPLGARIYNEQFFGPGTRLTVL.

The V call is TRBV25-1, the J call TRBJ1-5; 8 nucleotides match TRBD1. V trimming: 2 bases; J trimming: 5 bases; junction bases outside the gene matches: 2. CDR1 is MGHDK, CDR2 SYGVNS, per germline. This CDR3 has 14 amino acids. The CDR3 nucleotides are TGTGCCAGCAGTGAAGCAGGGGGCTATCAGCCCCAGCATTTT. Its translation is CASSEAGGYQPQHF.

The chain uses TRBV2 and TRBJ2-5, with TRBD1 matching over 8 bases. V lost 4 bases, J lost 5 bases, and 12 bases stayed unmatched. CDR1 is SNHLY and CDR2 is FYNNEI in the germline V gene. CDR3 length: 16 residues. CDR3 sequence reads: CASSVTWAGGVETQYF. DNA of the CDR3: TGTGCCAGCAGTGTTACCTGGGCAGGGGGCGTGGAGACCCAGTACTTC.

This clone has a single count. This chain connects TRBV5-1 to TRBJ2-5, with D perhaps matching TRBD1 or TRBD2 (5 bases each). In germline, CDR1 is SGHRS, CDR2 YFSETQ. Trimming took off 2 bases at V and 2 bases at J, with 13 bases between the two ends. This CDR3 spans 15 amino acids. The CDR3 loop is CASSLTPGRQETQYF. In DNA form, the CDR3 reads TGCGCCAGCAGCTTAACACCGGGACGGCAAGAGACCCAGTACTTC.

This sequence joins TRBV28 and TRBJ1-4; 7 bases align to TRBD1. The V gene end was trimmed by 6 bases and the J gene end by 7 bases; junction bases not matched to a gene: 11. The CDR3 spans 15 residues. In germline, CDR1 is MDHEN, CDR2 SYDVKM. Written as DNA, the CDR3 is TGTGCCAGCAGCCTAGGACAGGCAAGTTTTGAAAAACTGTTTTTT. As protein: CASSLGQASFEKLFF.

The rearrangement uses TRBV5-1 and TRBJ2-1; D remains unclear. The germline CDR1 and CDR2 sequences are SGHRS and YFSETQ. The CDR3 covers 14 residues. V was trimmed by 0 bases and J by 4 bases, leaving 8 bases between them. In nucleotides, the CDR3 is TGCGCCAGCAGCTTGGAAACTACATACAATGAGCAGTTCTTC. Translating it yields CASSLETTYNEQFF.

V and J are TRBV28 and TRBJ2-7; D could derive from TRBD1 or TRBD2 (5 bases each). Looked up from germline, CDR1 is MDHEN and CDR2 is SYDVKM. The CDR3 runs to 13 residues. V dropped 6 bases and J dropped 10 bases, with 19 bases sitting between them. CDR3 amino acids: CASSDGTARSQYF. DNA of the CDR3: TGTGCCAGCAGCGACGGGACGGCGAGGTCCCAGTACTTC.

This chain joins TRBV2 and TRBJ1-1, with TRBD1 identical over 8 bases. V dropped 4 bases and J dropped 8; count of bases not matched to a gene: 21. CDR1 SNHLY and CDR2 FYNNEI come from the germline V gene. The CDR3 is 18 residues long. CDR3: CASSGGSISTGEHGEAFF. The CDR3 bases are TGTGCCAGCAGTGGCGGCAGCATATCGACAGGGGAACACGGCGAAGCTTTCTTT.